This entry lists 20 T cell receptor beta chains sequenced from one sample in a study of blood T cell repertoires in COVID-19. TCRdb keeps only in-frame clones here, not all; method: immunoSEQ multiplex PCR. The table includes fewer than 300,000 clones, around 85% detected once. Material: peripheral blood. These receptors were obtained from a human donor with COVID-19, enrolled during active disease. The donor label of this sample is uncertain.

V and J are TRBV2 and TRBJ2-5; 8 nucleotides line up with TRBD1. V dropped 4 bases and J dropped 4; count of bases not matched to a gene: 5. In germline, CDR1 is SNHLY, CDR2 FYNNEI. CDR3 size: 14 residues. The chain's CDR3 is CASSVRTGIETQYF. CDR3 DNA sequence: TGTGCCAGCAGTGTCCGGACAGGGATAGAGACCCAGTACTTC.

This chain links TRBV7-3 with TRBJ2-1; the match to TRBD2 covers 13 bases. The CDR3 contains 17 residues. Per the germline V gene, CDR1 is SGHTA and CDR2 is FQGTGA. Losses at the gene ends were 5 bases for V and 6 bases for J; bases not matched to a gene: 10. CDR3 loop: CASSLQPTSGRGNEQFF. The CDR3 nucleotides read TGTGCCAGCAGCCTCCAACCTACTAGCGGGAGGGGCAATGAGCAGTTCTTC.

The chain couples TRBV5-1 to TRBJ1-2, with 8 nucleotides matching TRBD1. There are 14 residues in the CDR3. The junction had 8 bases not matched to a gene; V was cut back by 5 bases and J by 5 bases. Germline CDR1 reads SGHRS; CDR2 reads YFSETQ. The CDR3: CASSSDRGDYGYTF. CDR3 DNA sequence: TGCGCCAGCAGTTCCGACAGGGGCGATTATGGCTACACCTTC.

This clone occurred once. The chain employs TRBV2 and TRBJ2-1; D might be TRBD2 (6 bases). Germline values: CDR1 SNHLY, CDR2 FYNNEI. This CDR3 region has 15 residues. V was clipped by 6 bases and J by 5 bases, with 17 bases between them. Here the CDR3 DNA reads TGTGCCAGCAGATTATCTAGGAGGGATGACAATGAGCAGTTCTTC. It is translated as CASRLSRRDDNEQFF.

The chain couples TRBV24-1 to TRBJ2-3, with a weak D call TRBD2 (6 bases). There are 14 residues in the CDR3. The ends were cut back, 7 bases at V and 4 bases at J, with 14 bases in the middle. Germline V gives CDR1 KGHDR, CDR2 SFDVKD. Here the CDR3 DNA reads TGTGCCACCAGCCCGTGGGGGGTTTCAGATACGCAGTATTTT. It codes for CATSPWGVSDTQYF.

This clone showed up just a few times. This rearrangement joins TRBV5-1 to TRBJ2-3, with 14 bases identical to TRBD2. With 4 bases clipped from V and 4 bases from J, the junction kept 5 bases outside the gene matches. The germline gives CDR1 SGHRS, CDR2 YFSETQ. This CDR3 is built from 16 residues. The CDR3 loop is CASSGGLAGGPDTQYF. DNA of the CDR3: TGCGCCAGCAGCGGAGGACTAGCGGGAGGCCCAGATACGCAGTATTTT.

The CDR3 region has the DNA TGCGCCAGCAGCCAACCTATAGGGACTAGCGGGAGGCCGGGCAATGAGCAGTTCTTC. Translated, it gives CASSQPIGTSGRPGNEQFF. The chain is built from TRBV4-1 and TRBJ2-1; 15 bases map to TRBD2. The CDR3 sequence is 19 residues long. The germline gives CDR1 MGHRA, CDR2 YSYEKL. V lost 2 bases and J lost 6; bases outside the gene matches: 11.

The gene calls are TRBV9 and TRBJ1-5; D is perhaps TRBD1 (6 bases). Germline loops: CDR1 SGDLS, CDR2 YYNGEE. Trimming took off 3 bases at V and 1 base at J, with 8 bases between the two ends. There are 14 residues in the CDR3. The CDR3 loop reads CASSDGQSNQPQHF. The CDR3 bases are TGTGCCAGCAGCGACGGACAGAGCAATCAGCCCCAGCATTTT.

This chain uses TRBV5-1 with TRBJ2-3; TRBD2 matches at 13 bases. CDR3 length: 18 residues. The J segment lost 0 bases and the V segment lost 1 base, leaving 5 bases of the junction unmatched. Per germline, CDR1 SGHRS and CDR2 YFSETQ. Here the CDR3 DNA reads TGCGCCAGCAGCTTGAGGACTAGCGGGAGAGGGAGCACAGATACGCAGTATTTT. Protein: CASSLRTSGRGSTDTQYF.

This clone was observed a single time. This chain connects TRBV7-9 to TRBJ2-5; the match to TRBD2 covers 12 bases. CDR1 and CDR2 (germline): SEHNR, FQNEAQ (reference sequence). V lost 1 base, J lost 2 bases, and 2 bases stayed unmatched. This CDR3 comprises 16 residues. The CDR3 spells CASSLGTSGEQETQYF. Written as DNA, the CDR3 is TGTGCCAGCAGCTTAGGGACTAGCGGGGAACAAGAGACCCAGTACTTC.

The chain employs TRBV3-1 (or the pseudogene TRBV3-2) and TRBJ1-4; D possibly corresponds to TRBD1 (6 bases). V was pared by 4 bases and J by 8 bases, with 14 bases between. The CDR3 is made up of 14 amino acids. Germline CDR1 reads LGHDT; CDR2 reads YNNKEL (reference sequence). The CDR3 here is CASSLQGVGEKLFF. In DNA form, the CDR3 reads TGTGCCAGCAGCCTACAGGGTGTGGGAGAAAAACTGTTTTTT.

This sequence joins TRBV5-1 and TRBJ2-1; D is undetermined. From germline, CDR1 is SGHRS and CDR2 YFSETQ. CDR3 length equals 16 residues. V was shortened by 6 bases and J by 0 bases, with 16 bases between the two germline ends. Written as DNA, the CDR3 is TGCGCCAGCACCGTCTCGGCGGATAGCTCCTACAATGAGCAGTTCTTC. Translating gives CASTVSADSSYNEQFF. The whole variable domain, filled in from reference TRBV5-1 and TRBJ2-1, reads KAGVTQTPRYLIKTRGQQVTLSCSPISGHRSVSWYQQTPGQGLQFLFEYFSETQRNKGNFPGRFSGRQFSNSRSEMNVSTLELGDSALYLCASTVSADSSYNEQFFGPGTRLTVL.

The chain links TRBV9 to TRBJ2-5; 7 bases are shared with TRBD2. The CDR3 runs to 16 residues. Germline trimming cut 0 bases from V and 5 bases from J; bases unmatched to any gene: 10. The V gene's germline CDR1 is SGDLS and CDR2 YYNGEE. The CDR3 loop reads CASSVVGGRGVETQYF. The CDR3 DNA reads TGTGCCAGCAGCGTAGTCGGTGGGAGGGGAGTTGAGACCCAGTACTTC.

V and J are TRBV6-6 and TRBJ2-1, with TRBD2 matching over 11 bases. V shed 5 bases, J shed 0 bases, and the junction held 6 bases outside the gene matches. The germline CDR1 and CDR2 sequences are MNHNY and SVGAGI (reference sequence). The CDR3 sequence is 17 residues long. The DNA of the CDR3 is TGTGCCAGCAGTCGAGGGACTAGCGGTTACTCCTACAATGAGCAGTTCTTC. This sequence encodes CASSRGTSGYSYNEQFF.

This clone is a singleton in its sample. The V and J genes are TRBV19 and TRBJ1-2; D is possibly TRBD1 (6 bases). V shed 5 bases and J shed 6 bases, with 10 bases lying between them. Germline V lookup: CDR1 LNHDA, CDR2 SQIVND (reference sequence). The CDR3 consists of 12 residues. The CDR3 is CASSRDMHGYTF. DNA for the CDR3: TGTGCCAGTAGTCGGGACATGCATGGCTACACCTTC.

The chain uses TRBV9 and TRBJ2-3; 9 positions match TRBD2. Germline V gives CDR1 SGDLS, CDR2 YYNGEE. Losses at the gene ends were 0 bases for V and 6 bases for J; bases not matched to a gene: 11. The CDR3 runs to 17 residues. CDR3 in DNA: TGTGCCAGCAGCGTAGGTTTCGCGGGTAGCGGGAGTGATACGCAGTATTTT. Its protein is CASSVGFAGSGSDTQYF.

V and J are TRBV24-1 and TRBJ2-3; the D gene is possibly TRBD2 (7 bases). V was clipped by 9 bases and J by 2 bases, with 14 bases between them. Germline V CDR1 and CDR2: KGHDR, SFDVKD. The CDR3 is 14 residues long. The DNA for the CDR3 is TGTGCCACCTGGGGGGGGGACATCACAGATACGCAGTATTTT. Amino acid sequence: CATWGGDITDTQYF.

The rearrangement joins TRBV9 to TRBJ2-7; 7 bases are a match to TRBD1. Looked up from germline, CDR1 is SGDLS and CDR2 is YYNGEE. The CDR3 consists of 16 residues. The trim removed 4 bases at V and 0 bases at J, leaving 10 bases unmatched. CDR3 sequence (DNA): TGTGCCAGCAGCTCCCAACCCGGGACAGTCTCCTACGAGCAGTACTTC. Its translation: CASSSQPGTVSYEQYF.

This clone was seen more than once but under ten times. The CDR3 region has the DNA TGTGCCAGTAGTATAGAGGCAGGGGAGAATTCACCCCTCCACTTT. This encodes CASSIEAGENSPLHF. The rearrangement uses TRBV19 and TRBJ1-6, with D possibly being TRBD1 (6 bases). CDR1 is LNHDA, CDR2 SQIVND, per germline (reference sequence). This CDR3 comprises 15 residues. Trimming left V 0 bases short and J 7 bases short, with 10 bases between.

This clone was observed once. The rearrangement uses TRBV7-2 and TRBJ2-7; 10 bases align to TRBD1. The CDR3 has 15 amino acids. Germline CDR1 and CDR2: SGHTA and FQGNSA. The V and J ends lost 1 base and 4 bases, in that order; junction bases with no gene match: 4. The CDR3 DNA follows: TGTGCCAGCAGCTTAGACCCGGGACAGGGGTACGAGCAGTACTTC. It encodes CASSLDPGQGYEQYF.